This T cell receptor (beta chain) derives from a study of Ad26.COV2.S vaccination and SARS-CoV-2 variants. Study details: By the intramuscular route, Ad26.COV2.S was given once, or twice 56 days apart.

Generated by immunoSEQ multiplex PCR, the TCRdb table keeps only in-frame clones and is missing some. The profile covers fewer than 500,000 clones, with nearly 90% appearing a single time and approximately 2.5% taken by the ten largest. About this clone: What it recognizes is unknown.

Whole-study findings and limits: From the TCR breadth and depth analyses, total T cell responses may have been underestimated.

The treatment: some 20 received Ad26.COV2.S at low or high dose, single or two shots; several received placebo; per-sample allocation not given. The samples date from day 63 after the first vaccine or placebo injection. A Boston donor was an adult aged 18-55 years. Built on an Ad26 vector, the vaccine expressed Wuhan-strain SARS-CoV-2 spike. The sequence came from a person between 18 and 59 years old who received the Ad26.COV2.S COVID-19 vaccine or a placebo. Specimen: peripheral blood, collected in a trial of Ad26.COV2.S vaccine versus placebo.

In DNA form, the CDR3 reads TGTGCCAGCAGCCGGTGGGGACAGGCGAACACCGGGGAGCTGTTTTTT. The encoded protein is CASSRWGQANTGELFF. V is TRBV4-2 and J is TRBJ2-2, with TRBD1 matching 8 bases. The CDR3 loop spans 16 amino acids. Losses at the gene ends were 4 bases for V and 0 bases for J; bases not matched to a gene: 4. CDR1 is LGHNA and CDR2 is YNFKEQ in the germline V gene.